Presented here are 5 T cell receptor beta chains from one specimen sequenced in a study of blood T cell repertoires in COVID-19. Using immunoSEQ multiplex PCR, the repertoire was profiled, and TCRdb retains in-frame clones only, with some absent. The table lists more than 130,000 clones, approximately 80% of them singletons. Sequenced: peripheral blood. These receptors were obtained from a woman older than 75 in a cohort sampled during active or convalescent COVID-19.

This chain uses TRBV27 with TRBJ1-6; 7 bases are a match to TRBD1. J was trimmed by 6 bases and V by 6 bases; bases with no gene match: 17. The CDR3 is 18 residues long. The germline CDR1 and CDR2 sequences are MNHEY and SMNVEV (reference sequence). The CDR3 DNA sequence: TGTGCCAGCAGCCATTTAGGGACAGCCACCGGTGGTAATTCACCCCTCCACTTT. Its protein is CASSHLGTATGGNSPLHF.

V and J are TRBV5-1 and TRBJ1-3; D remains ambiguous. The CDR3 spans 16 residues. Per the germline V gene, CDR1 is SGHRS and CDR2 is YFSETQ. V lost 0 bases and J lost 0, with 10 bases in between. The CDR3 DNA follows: TGCGCCAGCAGCTTGGGTGGAGGCGCCTCTGGAAACACCATATATTTT. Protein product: CASSLGGGASGNTIYF.

CDR3 DNA sequence: TGTGCCAGTAGTATAGGGGGCTCTAATCAGCCCCAGCATTTT. It is translated as CASSIGGSNQPQHF. This chain links TRBV19 with TRBJ1-5; D possibly corresponds to TRBD1 (5 bases). The germline V gene encodes CDR1 LNHDA and CDR2 SQIVND (reference sequence). The CDR3 length is 14 residues. Trimming cost V 1 base and J 4 bases, with 8 bases left between them.

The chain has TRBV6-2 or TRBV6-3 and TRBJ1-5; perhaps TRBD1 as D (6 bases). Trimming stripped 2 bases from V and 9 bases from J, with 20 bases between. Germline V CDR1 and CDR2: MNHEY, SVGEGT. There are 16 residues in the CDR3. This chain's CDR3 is CASSYRGGPIGGPQHF. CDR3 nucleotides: TGTGCCAGCAGTTACCGGGGGGGCCCCATAGGAGGGCCCCAGCATTTT.

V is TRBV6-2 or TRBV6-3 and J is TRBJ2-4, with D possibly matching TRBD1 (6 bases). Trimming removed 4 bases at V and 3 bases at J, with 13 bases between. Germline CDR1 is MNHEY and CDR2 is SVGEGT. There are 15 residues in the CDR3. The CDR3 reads CASSSTGYGKNIQYF. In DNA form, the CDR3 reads TGTGCCAGCAGTTCTACAGGGTATGGCAAAAACATTCAGTACTTC.